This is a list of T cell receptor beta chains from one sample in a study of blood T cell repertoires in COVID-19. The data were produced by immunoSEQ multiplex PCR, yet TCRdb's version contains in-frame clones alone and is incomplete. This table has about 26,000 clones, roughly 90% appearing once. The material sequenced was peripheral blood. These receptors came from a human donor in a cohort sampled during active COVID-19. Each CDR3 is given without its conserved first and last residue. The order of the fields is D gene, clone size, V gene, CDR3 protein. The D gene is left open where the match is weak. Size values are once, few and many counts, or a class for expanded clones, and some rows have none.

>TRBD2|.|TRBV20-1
SASFLAGRIDTQY
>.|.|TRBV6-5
ASSSRQTGSAEKLF
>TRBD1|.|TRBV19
ASARGRDTGELF
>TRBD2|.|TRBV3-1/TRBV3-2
ASSQGLAGYEQY
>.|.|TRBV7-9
ASRPDRFGIYNEQF
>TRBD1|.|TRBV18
ASSLPRQGPPTDTQY
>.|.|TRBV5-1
ASSLTRNEQF
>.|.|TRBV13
ASSPRTNANTGELF
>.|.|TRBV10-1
ASSESRGARSYEQY
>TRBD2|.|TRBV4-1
ASSQDGSGGETSTDTQY
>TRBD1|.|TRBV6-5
ASRVNIGQGVEQY
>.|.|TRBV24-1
ATSDFTRVGNEQF
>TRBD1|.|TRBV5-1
ASSPGTDNYGYT
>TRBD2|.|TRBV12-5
ASGLAGLAGKSDTQY
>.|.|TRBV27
ASSFSAYTDTQY
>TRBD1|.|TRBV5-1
ASSWAGQGPASPEAF
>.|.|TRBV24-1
ATSDNGLSEAF
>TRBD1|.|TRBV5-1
ASSTGQGNTDTQY
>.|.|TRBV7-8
ASSLALMTAYEQY
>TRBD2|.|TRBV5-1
ASSLRLAGGTYQETQY
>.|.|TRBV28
ASGRNTGELF
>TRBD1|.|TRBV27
ASDDRGENTGELF
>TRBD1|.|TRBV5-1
ASTGTGGEGETQY
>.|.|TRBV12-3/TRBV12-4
ASSAEVAQY
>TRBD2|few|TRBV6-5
ASRMGTSGTYEQY
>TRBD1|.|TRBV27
ASSSPGTGDEQY
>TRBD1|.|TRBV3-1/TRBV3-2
ASSRGTGSSYNSPLH
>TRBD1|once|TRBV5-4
ASSLRSGQVNTDTQY
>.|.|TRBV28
ASSFRGSDTQY
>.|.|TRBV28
ASSLGRAYGYT
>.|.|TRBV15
ATSRSQNTEAF
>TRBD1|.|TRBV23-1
ASRRKDYRGCITEAF
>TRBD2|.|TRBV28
ASNPVGGGYEQY
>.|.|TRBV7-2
ASSSIQGVANYGYT
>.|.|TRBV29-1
STPGGGGAQETQY
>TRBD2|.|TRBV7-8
ASHGAGGTSVADTQY
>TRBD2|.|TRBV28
ASADPGLATYEQY
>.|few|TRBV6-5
ASSRDPGGTDTQY
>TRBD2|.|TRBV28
ASSYGLAGVDEQF
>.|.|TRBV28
ASTEGPPYEQY
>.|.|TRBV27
ASSPSLGGRYEQY
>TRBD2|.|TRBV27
ASSPRLAGGRNSYEQY
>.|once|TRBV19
ASRQTGIGEKLF
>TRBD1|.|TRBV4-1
ASSHAGTGGGADTQY
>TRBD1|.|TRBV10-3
AISGGQGDNEKLF